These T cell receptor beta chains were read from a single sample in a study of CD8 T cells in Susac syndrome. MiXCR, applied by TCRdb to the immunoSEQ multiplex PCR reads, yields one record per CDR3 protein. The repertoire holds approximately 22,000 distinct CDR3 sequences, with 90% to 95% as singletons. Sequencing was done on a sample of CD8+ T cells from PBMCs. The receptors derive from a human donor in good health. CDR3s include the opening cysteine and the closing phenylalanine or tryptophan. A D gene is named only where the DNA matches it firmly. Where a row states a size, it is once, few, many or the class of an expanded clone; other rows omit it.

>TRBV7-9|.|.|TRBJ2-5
CASSLQGIQETQYF
TGTGCCAGCAGCTTACAGGGGATCCAAGAGACCCAGTACTTC
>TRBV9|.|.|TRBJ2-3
CASSVATSGLTDTQYF
TGTGCCAGCAGCGTAGCTACGAGCGGCCTCACAGATACGCAGTATTTT
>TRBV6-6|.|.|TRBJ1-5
CASSKGDQPQHF
TGTGCCAGCAGTAAAGGGGATCAGCCCCAGCATTTT
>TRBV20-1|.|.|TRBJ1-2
CSAKGIYGYTF
TGCAGTGCTAAAGGGATATATGGCTACACCTTC
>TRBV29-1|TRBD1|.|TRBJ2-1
CSVEGDDRGVYNEQFF
TGCAGCGTGGAAGGGGACGACAGGGGGGTCTACAATGAGCAGTTCTTC
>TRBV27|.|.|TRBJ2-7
CASSSGDSYEQYF
TGTGCCAGCAGTTCAGGGGACTCCTACGAGCAGTACTTC
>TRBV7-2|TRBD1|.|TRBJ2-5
CAGSLRTGSQETQYF
TGTGCCGGCAGCTTAAGGACAGGAAGCCAAGAGACCCAGTACTTC
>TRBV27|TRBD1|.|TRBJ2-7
CASSWDRSSYEQYF
TGTGCCAGCAGTTGGGACAGGAGCTCCTACGAGCAGTACTTC
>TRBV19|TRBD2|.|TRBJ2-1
CASSIDRTSGSPGNEQFF
TGTGCCAGTAGTATAGATAGGACTAGCGGGAGCCCTGGCAATGAGCAGTTCTTC
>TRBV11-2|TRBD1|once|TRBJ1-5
CASSSDRGLHQPQHF
TGTGCCAGCAGCTCTGACAGGGGTCTTCATCAGCCCCAGCATTTT
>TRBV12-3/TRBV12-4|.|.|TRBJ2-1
CASSFPYNEQFF
TGTGCCAGCAGTTTCCCCTACAATGAGCAGTTCTTC
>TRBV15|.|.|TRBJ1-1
CATSRDGSSEAFF
TGTGCCACCAGCAGAGATGGTTCATCGGAAGCTTTCTTT
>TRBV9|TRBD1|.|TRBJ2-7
CASSPSTGPNEQYF
TGTGCCAGCAGCCCGTCGACAGGGCCCAACGAGCAGTACTTC
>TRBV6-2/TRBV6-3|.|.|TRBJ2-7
CASSYAGFRYEQYF
TGTGCCAGCAGTTACGCCGGGTTCCGATACGAGCAGTACTTC
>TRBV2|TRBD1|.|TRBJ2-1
CASSEWGSGTDYNEQFF
TGTGCCAGCAGTGAATGGGGGTCCGGGACAGATTACAATGAGCAGTTCTTC
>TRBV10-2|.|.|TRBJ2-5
CASGATQETQYF
TGCGCCAGCGGAGCAACCCAAGAGACCCAGTACTTC
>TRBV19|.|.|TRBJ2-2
CASSIVFDIGSPNTGELFF
TGTGCCAGTAGTATAGTCTTTGATATAGGCAGTCCGAACACCGGGGAGCTGTTTTTT
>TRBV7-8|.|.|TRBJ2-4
CASSLASREGTIQYF
TGTGCCAGCAGCTTAGCGAGTAGAGAGGGGACCATTCAGTACTTC
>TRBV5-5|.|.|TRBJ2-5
CASSLANQRDSKNF
TGTGCCAGCAGTCTGGCGAATCAGCGAGACTCCAAGAACTTC
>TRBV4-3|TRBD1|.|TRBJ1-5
CASSQGTGLNQPQHF
TGCGCCAGCAGCCAAGGGACAGGACTTAATCAGCCCCAGCATTTT
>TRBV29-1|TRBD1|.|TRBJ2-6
CSVGSRDREAGANVLTF
TGCAGCGTAGGTTCCCGGGACAGGGAAGCTGGGGCCAACGTCCTGACTTTC
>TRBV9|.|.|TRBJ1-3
CASSVATEHQGLNTIYF
TGTGCCAGCAGCGTAGCTACAGAGCACCAGGGCCTAAACACCATATATTTT
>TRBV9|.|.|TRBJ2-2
CASSVVGGELFF
TGTGCCAGCAGCGTAGTCGGGGGGGAGCTGTTTTTT
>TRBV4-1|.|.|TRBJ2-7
CASSQDRSQIEEQYF
TGCGCCAGCAGCCAAGATAGATCCCAAATCGAGGAGCAGTACTTC
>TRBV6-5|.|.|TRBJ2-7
CASSYKGVGYEQYF
TGTGCCAGCAGTTACAAAGGGGTTGGGTACGAGCAGTACTTC
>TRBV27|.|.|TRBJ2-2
CASSPPAGELFF
TGTGCCAGCAGTCCCCCGGCCGGGGAGCTGTTTTTT
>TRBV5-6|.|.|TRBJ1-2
CASSPGDSNYGYTF
TGTGCCAGCAGCCCGGGAGACAGTAACTATGGCTACACCTTC
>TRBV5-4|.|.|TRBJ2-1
CASSFPWQESSYDEQFF
TGTGCCAGCAGCTTCCCCTGGCAGGAGAGCTCCTACGATGAGCAGTTCTTC
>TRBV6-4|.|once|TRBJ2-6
CASSGGAGANVLTF
TGTGCCAGCAGTGGAGGGGCTGGGGCCAACGTCCTGACTTTC